The 2 T cell receptor beta chains presented below share a single source sample, sequenced in a study of a mutant IDH1 vaccine in newly diagnosed glioma. Time point specified: week 47, end of study. Every vaccine dose comprised 300 ug of mutant IDH1 20-mer peptide plus topical imiquimod. For these receptors, no antigen is known. TCRdb's table, derived via immunoSEQ multiplex PCR, lists solely in-frame clones and lacks some. In the table there are roughly 46,000 clones, roughly 80% of which are singletons. The material sequenced was PBMCs, taken from a glioma patient whose treatment included an IDH1 peptide vaccine. These receptors were obtained from a woman aged 25-40 years with glioma. Some clones in this sample may be carry-over from other donors' samples.

The genes are TRBV5-6 and TRBJ2-7, with 10 bases fitting TRBD1. V was pared by 2 bases and J by 6 bases, with 2 bases of the junction left unmatched. Germline lookup yields CDR1 SGHDT and CDR2 YYEEEE. The CDR3 runs to 13 residues. The CDR3 loop is CASSFGQGGEQYF. CDR3 in DNA: TGTGCCAGCAGCTTTGGACAGGGGGGCGAGCAGTACTTC.

This sequence joins TRBV6-5 and TRBJ1-4, with TRBD1 identical over 8 bases. The CDR3 is 14 residues long. V lost 4 bases, J lost 11 bases, and 9 bases stayed unmatched. Per the germline V gene, CDR1 is MNHEY and CDR2 is SVGAGI. The CDR3 sequence is CASSFSGGADKLFF. The CDR3 coding sequence is TGTGCCAGCAGTTTCTCAGGGGGCGCGGACAAACTGTTTTTT.